This is a list of T cell receptor beta chains from one sample in a study of blood T cell repertoires in COVID-19. Method: immunoSEQ multiplex PCR; TCRdb's copy keeps in-frame clones and lacks some. The sample lists 35,000 to 55,000 clones, about 92% seen once, with around 20% in the top ten. The sequencing input was peripheral blood. These receptor sequences come from a man in his 70s with active COVID-19. Each CDR3 is given without its conserved first and last residue. Each record gives: V gene, CDR3 protein.

V gene: TRBV18
CDR3 protein: ASSTQGPRDYGYT

V gene: TRBV6-6
CDR3 protein: ASSYGGSGHEQY

V gene: TRBV7-2
CDR3 protein: ASSRGGAGGTDTQY

V gene: TRBV7-9
CDR3 protein: ASSPVDTQY

V gene: TRBV5-5
CDR3 protein: ASSLAIAGGQETQY

V gene: TRBV6-5
CDR3 protein: ASSRVNEQF

V gene: TRBV29-1
CDR3 protein: SVRDNAYNEQF

V gene: TRBV6-5
CDR3 protein: ASSNSGVPYEQY

V gene: TRBV4-2
CDR3 protein: ASSQLAGVKPQY

V gene: TRBV5-8
CDR3 protein: ASSPGTSGVQETQY

V gene: TRBV19
CDR3 protein: ASRASGHNEQF

V gene: TRBV4-2
CDR3 protein: ASSRIAGGDTGELF

V gene: TRBV11-1
CDR3 protein: ASSLDRVTGELF

V gene: TRBV7-6
CDR3 protein: ASSSRDRGEPQH

V gene: TRBV18
CDR3 protein: ASSPTGGLSEKLF

V gene: TRBV29-1
CDR3 protein: SVADFWGYT

V gene: TRBV18
CDR3 protein: ASSPTRVLSYEQY

V gene: TRBV2
CDR3 protein: ASRGQTTRASREQY

V gene: TRBV7-2
CDR3 protein: ASSSRGSGRADTQY

V gene: TRBV5-4
CDR3 protein: ASSWPTVNNEQF

V gene: TRBV18
CDR3 protein: ASSLTSGGDHEQY

V gene: TRBV5-6
CDR3 protein: ASSFYGYEQY

V gene: TRBV28
CDR3 protein: ASTNTLLVAGVSYNEQF

V gene: TRBV28
CDR3 protein: ASNELAGNYEQY

V gene: TRBV30
CDR3 protein: AWSWGGLDTIY

V gene: TRBV7-9
CDR3 protein: ASTPGNSDTQY

V gene: TRBV11-2
CDR3 protein: ASSPGLVSSTDTQY

V gene: TRBV28
CDR3 protein: ASRANEQF

V gene: TRBV28
CDR3 protein: ASSLGQARHGYT

V gene: TRBV13
CDR3 protein: ASSQRSLAVGAQPQH

V gene: TRBV4-2
CDR3 protein: ASSLPGTAYEQY

V gene: TRBV7-2
CDR3 protein: ASSRQGANSPLH

V gene: TRBV19
CDR3 protein: ASSMVWTAYEQY

V gene: TRBV24-1
CDR3 protein: ATSSTQGSGELF

V gene: TRBV7-6
CDR3 protein: ASSFDLFGGALTSYNEQF

V gene: TRBV28
CDR3 protein: ASSKPPGSYEQY

V gene: TRBV4-2
CDR3 protein: ASSQVGSEQY

V gene: TRBV24-1
CDR3 protein: ATSVPERAPSSYEQY

V gene: TRBV7-3
CDR3 protein: ASSLTGADYNEQF